This T cell receptor (beta chain) was obtained from a study of T cells in Graves' hyperthyroidism and ophthalmopathy. The CDR3 regions of TCR beta were amplified from RNA transcripts. First-round RT-PCR with HTBI primers amplified the TCR CDR3 region. TCRdb reprocessed the multiplex PCR reads with MiXCR, giving one entry per CDR3 protein. The table shows more than 300,000 distinct CDR3 sequences, with around 13% occurring only once. The CDR3 extends over 13 amino acids. The V gene lost 1 base and the J gene lost 5 bases, with 8 bases spanning the gap. Germline-derived CDR1 and CDR2 are SEHNR and FQNEAQ (reference sequence). Newly diagnosed hyperthyroidism patients aged 18 to 65 years had disease lasting under 2 months. This clonotype was detected many times.

Sequencing was done on a sample of blood. This chain links TRBV7-9 with TRBJ1-1; no firm D call. This TCR came from a woman aged 60-75 years with Graves' hyperthyroidism. CDR3 region: CASSLVLATEAFF. The CDR3 DNA is TGTGCCAGCAGCTTAGTTTTGGCTACTGAAGCTTTCTTT.